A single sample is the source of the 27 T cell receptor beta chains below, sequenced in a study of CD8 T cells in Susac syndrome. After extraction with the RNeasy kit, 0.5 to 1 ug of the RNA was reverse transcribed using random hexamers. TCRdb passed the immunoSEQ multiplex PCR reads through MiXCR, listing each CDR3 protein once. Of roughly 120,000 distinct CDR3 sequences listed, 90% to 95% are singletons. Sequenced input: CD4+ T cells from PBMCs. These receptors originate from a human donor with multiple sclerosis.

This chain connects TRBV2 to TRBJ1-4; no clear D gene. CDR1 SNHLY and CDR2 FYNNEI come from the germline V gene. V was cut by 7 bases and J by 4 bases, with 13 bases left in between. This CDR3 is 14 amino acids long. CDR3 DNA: TGTGCCAGCACAGGCGGTAGGAGTAATGAAAAACTGTTTTTT. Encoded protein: CASTGGRSNEKLFF. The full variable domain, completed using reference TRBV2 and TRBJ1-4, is EPEVTQTPSHQVTQMGQEVILRCVPISNHLYFYWYRQILGQKVEFLVSFYNNEISEKSEIFDDQFSVERPDGSNFTLKIRSTKLEDSAMYFCASTGGRSNEKLFFGSGTQLSVL.

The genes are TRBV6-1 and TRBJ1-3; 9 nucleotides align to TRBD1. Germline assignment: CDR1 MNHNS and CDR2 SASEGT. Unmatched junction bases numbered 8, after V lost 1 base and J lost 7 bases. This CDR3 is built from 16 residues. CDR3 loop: CASSEVSGTGQNTIYF. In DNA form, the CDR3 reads TGTGCCAGCAGTGAAGTTTCCGGGACAGGGCAGAACACCATATATTTT.

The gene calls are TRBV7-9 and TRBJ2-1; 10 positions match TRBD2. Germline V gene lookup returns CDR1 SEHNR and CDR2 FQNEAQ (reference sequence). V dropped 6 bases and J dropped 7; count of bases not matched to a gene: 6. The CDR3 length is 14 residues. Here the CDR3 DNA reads TGTGCCAGCAGACTAGCGGGGAAGGGGAATGAGCAGTTCTTC. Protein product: CASRLAGKGNEQFF.

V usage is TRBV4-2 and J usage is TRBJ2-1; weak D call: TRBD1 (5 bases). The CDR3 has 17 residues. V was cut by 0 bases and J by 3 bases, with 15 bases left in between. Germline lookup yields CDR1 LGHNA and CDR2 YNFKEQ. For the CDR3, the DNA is TGTGCCAGCAGCCAAGATTGGGCCAGGGAACGCTACAATGAGCAGTTCTTC. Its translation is CASSQDWARERYNEQFF.

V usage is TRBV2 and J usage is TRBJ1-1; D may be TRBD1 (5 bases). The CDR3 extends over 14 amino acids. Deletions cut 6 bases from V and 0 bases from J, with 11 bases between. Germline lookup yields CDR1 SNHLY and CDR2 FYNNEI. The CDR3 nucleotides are TGTGCCAGCAGACGTGGCAGGGTGAACACTGAAGCTTTCTTT. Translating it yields CASRRGRVNTEAFF.

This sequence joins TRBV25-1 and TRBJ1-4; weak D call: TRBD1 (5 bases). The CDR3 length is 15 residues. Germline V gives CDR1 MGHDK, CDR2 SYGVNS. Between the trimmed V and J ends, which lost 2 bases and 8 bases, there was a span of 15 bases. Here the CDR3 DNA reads TGTGCCAGCAGTGAAGGTGTCAGGCCAGGGGAAAAACTGTTTTTT. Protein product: CASSEGVRPGEKLFF.

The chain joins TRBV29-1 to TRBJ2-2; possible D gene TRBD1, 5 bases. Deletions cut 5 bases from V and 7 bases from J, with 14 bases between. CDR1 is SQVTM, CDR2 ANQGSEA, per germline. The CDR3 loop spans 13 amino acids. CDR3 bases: TGCAGCGTTACCCAGGGATCCGTCGGGGAGCTGTTTTTT. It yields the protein CSVTQGSVGELFF.

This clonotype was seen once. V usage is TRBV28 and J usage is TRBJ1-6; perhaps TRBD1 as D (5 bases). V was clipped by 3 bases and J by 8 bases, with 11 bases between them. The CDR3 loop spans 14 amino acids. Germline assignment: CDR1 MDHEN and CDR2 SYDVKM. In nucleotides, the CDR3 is TGTGCCAGCAGTTTGGGGGACCTTCATTCACCCCTCCACTTT. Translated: CASSLGDLHSPLHF. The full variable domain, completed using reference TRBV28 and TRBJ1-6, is DVKVTQSSRYLVKRTGEKVFLECVQDMDHENMFWYRQDPGLGLRLIYFSYDVKMKEKGDIPEGYSVSREKKERFSLILESASTNQTSMYLCASSLGDLHSPLHFGNGTRLTVT.

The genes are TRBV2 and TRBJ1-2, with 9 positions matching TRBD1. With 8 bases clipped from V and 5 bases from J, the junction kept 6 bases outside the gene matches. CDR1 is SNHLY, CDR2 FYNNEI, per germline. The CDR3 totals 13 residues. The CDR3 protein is CASGTGRGYGYTF. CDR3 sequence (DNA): TGTGCCAGCGGGACAGGGAGGGGGTATGGCTACACCTTC. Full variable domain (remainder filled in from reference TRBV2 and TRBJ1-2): EPEVTQTPSHQVTQMGQEVILRCVPISNHLYFYWYRQILGQKVEFLVSFYNNEISEKSEIFDDQFSVERPDGSNFTLKIRSTKLEDSAMYFCASGTGRGYGYTFGSGTRLTVV.

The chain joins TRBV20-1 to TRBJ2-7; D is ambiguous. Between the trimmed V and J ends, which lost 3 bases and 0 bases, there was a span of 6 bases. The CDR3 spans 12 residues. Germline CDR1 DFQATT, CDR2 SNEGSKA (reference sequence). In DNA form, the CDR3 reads TGCAGTGCTAGGATGAGCTCCTACGAGCAGTACTTC. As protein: CSARMSSYEQYF.

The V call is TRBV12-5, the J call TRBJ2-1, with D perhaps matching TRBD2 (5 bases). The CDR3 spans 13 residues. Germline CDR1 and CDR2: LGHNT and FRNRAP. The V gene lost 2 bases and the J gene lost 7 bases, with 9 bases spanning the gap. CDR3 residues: CASGLLGVNEQFF. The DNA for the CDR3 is TGTGCTAGTGGTTTGTTGGGAGTTAATGAGCAGTTCTTC.

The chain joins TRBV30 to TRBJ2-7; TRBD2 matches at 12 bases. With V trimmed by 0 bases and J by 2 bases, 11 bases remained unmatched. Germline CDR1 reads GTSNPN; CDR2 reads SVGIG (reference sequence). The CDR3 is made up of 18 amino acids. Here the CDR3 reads CAWSVRSLLAGGPYEQYF. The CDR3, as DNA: TGTGCCTGGAGTGTACGCAGTTTACTAGCGGGGGGACCCTACGAGCAGTACTTC.

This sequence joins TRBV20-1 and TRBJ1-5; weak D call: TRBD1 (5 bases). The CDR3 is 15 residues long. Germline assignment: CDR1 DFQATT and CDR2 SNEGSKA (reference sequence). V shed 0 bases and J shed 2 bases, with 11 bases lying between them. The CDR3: CSARDPGRGNQPQHF. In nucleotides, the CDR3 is TGCAGTGCTAGAGATCCTGGCAGGGGCAATCAGCCCCAGCATTTT.

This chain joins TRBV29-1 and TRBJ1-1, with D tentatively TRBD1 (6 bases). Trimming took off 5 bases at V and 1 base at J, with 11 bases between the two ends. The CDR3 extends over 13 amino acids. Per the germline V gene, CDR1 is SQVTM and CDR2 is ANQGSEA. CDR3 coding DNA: TGCAGCGTTCTTTTGGGACAGAACACTGAAGCTTTCTTT. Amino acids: CSVLLGQNTEAFF. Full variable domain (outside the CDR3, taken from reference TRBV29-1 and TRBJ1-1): SAVISQKPSRDICQRGTSLTIQCQVDSQVTMMFWYRQQPGQSLTLIATANQGSEATYESGFVIDKFPISRPNLTFSTLTVSNMSPEDSSIYLCSVLLGQNTEAFFGQGTRLTVV.

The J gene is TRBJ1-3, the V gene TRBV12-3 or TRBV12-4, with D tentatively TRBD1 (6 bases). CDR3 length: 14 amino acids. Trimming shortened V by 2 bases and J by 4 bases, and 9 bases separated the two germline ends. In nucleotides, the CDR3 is TGTGCCAGCAGTTTAAACACAGGGGGAAACACCATATATTTT. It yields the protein CASSLNTGGNTIYF.

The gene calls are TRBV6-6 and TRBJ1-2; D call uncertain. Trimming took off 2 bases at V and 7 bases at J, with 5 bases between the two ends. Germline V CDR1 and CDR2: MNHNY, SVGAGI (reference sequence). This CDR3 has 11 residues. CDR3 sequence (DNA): TGTGCCAGCAGTTACGGAAGTGGCTACACCTTC. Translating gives CASSYGSGYTF.

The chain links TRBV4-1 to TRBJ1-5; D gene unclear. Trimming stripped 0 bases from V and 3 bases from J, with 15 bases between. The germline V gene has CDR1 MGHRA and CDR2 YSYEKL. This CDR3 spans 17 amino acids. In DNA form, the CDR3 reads TGCGCCAGCAGCCAAGATCCCGCTTATAGTAACAATCAGCCCCAGCATTTT. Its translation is CASSQDPAYSNNQPQHF.

The CDR3 bases are TGTGCCAGCTCACCACAGGGAAGCACTGAAGCTTTCTTT. Amino acid sequence: CASSPQGSTEAFF. This chain uses TRBV18 with TRBJ1-1; the D is unclear. CDR1 and CDR2 from the germline V gene are KGHSH and LQKENI. This CDR3 is built from 13 residues. V lost 1 base, J lost 4 bases, and 7 bases lay in between.

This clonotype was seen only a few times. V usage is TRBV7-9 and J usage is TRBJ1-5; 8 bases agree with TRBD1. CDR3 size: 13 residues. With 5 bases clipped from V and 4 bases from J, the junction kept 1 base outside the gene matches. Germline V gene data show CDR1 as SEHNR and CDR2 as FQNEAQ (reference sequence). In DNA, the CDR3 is TGTGCCAGCAGCCGGGACAGGAATCAGCCCCAGCATTTT. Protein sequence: CASSRDRNQPQHF.

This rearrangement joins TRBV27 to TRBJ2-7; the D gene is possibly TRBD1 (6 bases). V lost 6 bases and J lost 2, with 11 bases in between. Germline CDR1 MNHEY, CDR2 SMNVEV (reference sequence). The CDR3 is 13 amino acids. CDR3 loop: CASRQGLAYEQYF. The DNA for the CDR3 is TGTGCCAGCAGACAGGGTCTCGCCTACGAGCAGTACTTC.

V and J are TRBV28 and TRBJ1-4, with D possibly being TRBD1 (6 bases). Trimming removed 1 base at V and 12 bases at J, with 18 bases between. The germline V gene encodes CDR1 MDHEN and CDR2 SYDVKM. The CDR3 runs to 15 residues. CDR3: CASSLFTPGGGELFF. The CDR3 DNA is TGTGCCAGCAGTTTATTCACCCCGGGAGGGGGGGAACTGTTTTTT.

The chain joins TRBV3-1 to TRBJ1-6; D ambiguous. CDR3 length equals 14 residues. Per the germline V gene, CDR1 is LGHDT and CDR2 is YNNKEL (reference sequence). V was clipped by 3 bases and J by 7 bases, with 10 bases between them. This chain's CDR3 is CASSQPNGNSPLHF. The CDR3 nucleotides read TGTGCCAGCAGCCAGCCGAACGGAAATTCACCCCTCCACTTT.

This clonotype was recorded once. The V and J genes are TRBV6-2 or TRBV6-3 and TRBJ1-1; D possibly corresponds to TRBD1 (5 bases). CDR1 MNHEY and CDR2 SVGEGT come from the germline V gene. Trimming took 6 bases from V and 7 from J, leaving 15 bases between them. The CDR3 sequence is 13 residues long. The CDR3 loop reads CASSLGMGLEAFF. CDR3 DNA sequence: TGTGCCAGCAGCTTGGGTATGGGACTTGAAGCTTTCTTT.

The CDR3 reads CAWSVERDQPQHF. The CDR3 bases are TGTGCCTGGAGTGTAGAGAGGGATCAGCCCCAGCATTTT. The chain is built from TRBV30 and TRBJ1-5; no clear D gene. Trimming removed 0 bases from V and 5 bases from J, with 8 bases in between. This CDR3 region has 13 residues. Looked up from germline, CDR1 is GTSNPN and CDR2 is SVGIG (reference sequence).

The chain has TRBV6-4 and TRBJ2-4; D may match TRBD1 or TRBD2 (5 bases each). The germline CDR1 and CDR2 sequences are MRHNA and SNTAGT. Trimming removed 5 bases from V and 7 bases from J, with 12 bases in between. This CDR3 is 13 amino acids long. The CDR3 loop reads CASSSHEGNIQYF. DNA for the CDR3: TGTGCCAGCAGTTCCCACGAGGGGAACATTCAGTACTTC.

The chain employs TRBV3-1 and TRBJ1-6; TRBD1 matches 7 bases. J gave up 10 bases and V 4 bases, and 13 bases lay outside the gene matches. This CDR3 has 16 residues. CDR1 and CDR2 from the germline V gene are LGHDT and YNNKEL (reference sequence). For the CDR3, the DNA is TGTGCCAGCAGCCCACAGGGGAGCTATACAGGCTCACCCCTCCACTTT. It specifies CASSPQGSYTGSPLHF.

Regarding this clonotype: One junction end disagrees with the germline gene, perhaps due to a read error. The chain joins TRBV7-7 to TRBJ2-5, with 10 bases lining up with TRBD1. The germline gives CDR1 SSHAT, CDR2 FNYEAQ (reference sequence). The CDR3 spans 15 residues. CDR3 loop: CASSPGTGARETQYF. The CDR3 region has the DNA TGTGCTAGCAGTCCCGGGACAGGGGCCCGAGAGACCCAGTACTTC.